The rows below give T cell receptor beta chains drawn from one sample of a study of blood T cell repertoires in COVID-19. Generated by immunoSEQ multiplex PCR, the TCRdb table keeps only in-frame clones and is missing some. The repertoire has 70,000 to 95,000 clones, about 81% of them found once; the top ten carry approximately 13%. Sequencing was performed on peripheral blood. The receptors originated from a human donor in a cohort sampled during active COVID-19. Both conserved end residues are part of each CDR3. A D gene is named only where the DNA matches it firmly. Size values are once, few and many counts, or a class for expanded clones, and some rows have none.

d_call j_call clone_size v_call cdr3_nt cdr3_aa
TRBD1 TRBJ1-2 - TRBV30 TGTGCCTGGAGTGTATTTTGGAAGACAGGGGGCTACACCTTC CAWSVFWKTGGYTF
TRBD1 TRBJ1-5 - TRBV29-1 TGCAGCGTTGGGACAGGGGGTAAGCCCCAGCATTTT CSVGTGGKPQHF
TRBD2 TRBJ2-3 - TRBV7-2 TGTGCCAGCAGCCTCGGACTAGCGGGGGGTTTGGTAGATACGCAGTATTTT CASSLGLAGGLVDTQYF
TRBD2 TRBJ2-5 - TRBV7-3 TGTGCCAGCAGCTTAAATGGGCTAGCGGGTACTGAGACCCAGTACTTC CASSLNGLAGTETQYF
- TRBJ2-1 - TRBV7-3 TGTGCCAGCAGCTTCACTCTGGCGGGGGCTGGTGAGCAGTTCTTC CASSFTLAGAGEQFF
TRBD1 TRBJ1-5 - TRBV24-1 TGTGCCACCAGTGACGCTTCGGGACAGGGCGGTGGTCAGCCCCAGCATTTT CATSDASGQGGGQPQHF
TRBD1 TRBJ1-1 - TRBV14 TGTGCCAGCAGCCATTATTACAGGGGGAACGGAGCTTTCTTT CASSHYYRGNGAFF
- TRBJ1-3 once TRBV5-1 TGCGCCAGCAGCTTGGCCCTTCCCGGAAACACCATATATTTT CASSLALPGNTIYF
TRBD1 TRBJ2-7 few TRBV2 TGTGCCAGCAGTGAAGTCCGCCAGGGGGAATACGAGCAGTACTTC CASSEVRQGEYEQYF
TRBD1 TRBJ2-7 - TRBV27 TGTGCCAGCAGCCCCTACAGGGGGCTCTACGAGCAGTACTTC CASSPYRGLYEQYF
TRBD1 TRBJ2-1 - TRBV6-5 TGTGCCAGCAGCCGAGACAGGGGACGAGGAGAGCAGTTCTTC CASSRDRGRGEQFF
- TRBJ2-2 - TRBV7-6 TGTGCCAGCAGCCCTCGGACCGGGGAGCTGTTTTTT CASSPRTGELFF
TRBD1 TRBJ1-1 - TRBV5-1 TGCGCCAGCAGACCGGGACAGGGACCCATGAACACTGAAGCTTTCTTT CASRPGQGPMNTEAFF
- TRBJ1-1 - TRBV6-2/TRBV6-3 TGTGCCAGCAGCCAGCCAGCGGGGGTGGACACTGAAGCTTTCTTT CASSQPAGVDTEAFF
- TRBJ2-2 - TRBV5-1 TGCGCCAGCAGCTTGCGGGGTAACACCGGGGAGCTGTTTTTT CASSLRGNTGELFF
- TRBJ1-2 - TRBV30 TGTGCCTGGAGTCCCCGACCGCGGAACTATGGCTACACCTTC CAWSPRPRNYGYTF
TRBD2 TRBJ2-1 - TRBV28 TGTGCCAGCAGCACGACTAGCGGGGGGGCCTACCGCAATGAGCAGTTCTTC CASSTTSGGAYRNEQFF
TRBD1 TRBJ1-1 - TRBV20-1 TGCAGTGCGAGTGGGACAGCTTACACTGAAGCTTTCTTT CSASGTAYTEAFF
TRBD1 TRBJ1-2 - TRBV3-1/TRBV3-2 TGTGCCAGCAGCCAAGGGACAGGGAACTATGGCTACACCTTC CASSQGTGNYGYTF
- TRBJ1-3 - TRBV18 TGTGCCAGCTCACCACGAGTCGACTCGGGAGAAGGTGGAAACACCATATATTTT CASSPRVDSGEGGNTIYF
- TRBJ2-5 - TRBV11-2 TGTGCCAGCAGCTATGAGTGGGAGCACCAAGAGACCCAGTACTTC CASSYEWEHQETQYF
- TRBJ2-2 - TRBV6-2/TRBV6-3 TGTGCCAGCAGTCCATGGGGGGGCAACACCGGGGAGCTGTTTTTT CASSPWGGNTGELFF
TRBD2 TRBJ2-2 - TRBV11-2 TGTGCCAGCAGCTTAAGTCGTTTAGCGGGGGGGCCCGGGGAGCTGTTTTTT CASSLSRLAGGPGELFF
- TRBJ2-2 - TRBV5-1 TGCGCCAGCAGCCAAACAGGGCGGGTCACCGGGGAGCTGTTTTTT CASSQTGRVTGELFF
TRBD1 TRBJ1-6 - TRBV5-1 TGCGCCAGCAGCACCTCGGGACAGGGTATTGGTTCACCCCTCCACTTT CASSTSGQGIGSPLHF
TRBD2 TRBJ2-1 - TRBV7-9 TGTGCCAGCAGCTTGGTCCTAGCGGGGGACTACAATGAGCAGTTCTTC CASSLVLAGDYNEQFF
TRBD1 TRBJ2-1 - TRBV19 TGTGCCAGTAGCCAGCCCACCGGGACAGTTAATGAGCAGTTCTTC CASSQPTGTVNEQFF
TRBD1 TRBJ2-7 - TRBV4-1 TGCGCCAGCAGCTACGGGACAGGGGGTGCCTACGAGCAGTACTTC CASSYGTGGAYEQYF
- TRBJ1-5 - TRBV7-2 TGTGCCAGCAGCGGTAGTTCCAATCAGCCCCAGCATTTT CASSGSSNQPQHF
- TRBJ2-7 few TRBV5-1 TGCGCCAGCAGCTTGGGGGGAGCAAGCGTCGACGAGCAGTACTTC CASSLGGASVDEQYF
- TRBJ1-2 - TRBV9 TGTGCCAGCAGCGGATGGGACATTCGGTATGGCTACACCTTC CASSGWDIRYGYTF
- TRBJ2-2 - TRBV10-3 TGTGCCATCAGTGAGTTTGGACAGTCGAACACCGGGGAGCTGTTTTTT CAISEFGQSNTGELFF